This T cell receptor beta chain was retrieved from a study of blood T cell repertoires in COVID-19 (dated by TCRdb to between 2020 and 2021). Notes on the research overall: Samples from collaborators originated in the United States, Italy and Spain and spanned both the acute and convalescent phases of COVID-19. Where available, HLA class I and class II types were obtained from metadata supplied by the sample provider rather than from assay-based typing. Samples were obtained from the ongoing ImmuneRACE study (first 160 participants) and from 950 to 1,500 subjects provided by 6 global collaborators. A de-identified subject ID, COVID-19 status, age in years and sex were almost always included in the sample metadata. Deeply sampled blood TCRbeta repertoires from subjects exposed to, actively infected with, or recovered from COVID-19 were included in the dataset. A freely available public database, intended as a resource for researchers studying the immune response to SARS-CoV-2, is where the repertoires were released. The material from the prospective study consisted of cDNA or gDNA derived from T cells, B-cell-depleted T cells, or PBMCs. Summary of the overall study and its limitations: Clinical and demographic metadata were provided uncurated, with the amount varying by source and participant.

TCRbeta CDR3 regions were amplified from genomic DNA using the immunoSEQ Assay, a bias-controlled multiplex PCR. Concerning the study's data processing: The number of nucleated cells in each sample was estimated by amplification of reference gene primers within the assay. To quantify the absolute abundance of each unique TCRbeta CDR3 rearrangement, sequence reads were collapsed and filtered. For each sample, productive Simpson clonality was calculated as the square root of Simpson's diversity index across productive rearrangements. As stored in TCRdb, this immuneACCESS dataset retains in-frame rearrangements with V and J assigned. A fraction of the clones does not appear; measured against another copy, unresolved V genes explain less than half of the discrepancy, and the remainder lacks a known reason. V and J calls and clone size come straight from that table; D and trimming were deduced from the DNA. The sample has 100,000 to 150,000 clones on record, over 70% of them singletons. Jointly, the top ten make up approximately 6.3% of the sample.

With regard to this clone: The specificity of this receptor is unknown. Base qualities are not recorded, but no much larger clone differs from it by a single base.

The germline V gene sets CDR1 to MNHNS and CDR2 to SASEGT. The CDR3 runs 15 amino acids, cysteine and phenylalanine included. Only the CDR3 DNA stays, 45 bases, in frame from base 1. V is pared back by 1 base and J by 5 bases, with 14 bases lying between the germline termini. Whole blood was collected in K2EDTA tubes by collaborating institutions according to the institutions' own protocols. For TCRbeta analysis, collaborator samples were shipped as frozen whole blood, as isolated PBMCs, or as DNA extracted from either sample type. This clonotype was sampled from a man older than 75 with active or convalescent COVID-19. The chain is encoded by TRBV6-1 joined to TRBJ1-1; the D segment could be TRBD1, given 5 matching bases. Sequencing was done on a sample of peripheral blood. The DNA sequence reads TGTGCCAGCAGTGAAGATTTGGCAGGGAGGACTGAAGCTTTCTTT. Translated, it gives CASSEDLAGRTEAFF.